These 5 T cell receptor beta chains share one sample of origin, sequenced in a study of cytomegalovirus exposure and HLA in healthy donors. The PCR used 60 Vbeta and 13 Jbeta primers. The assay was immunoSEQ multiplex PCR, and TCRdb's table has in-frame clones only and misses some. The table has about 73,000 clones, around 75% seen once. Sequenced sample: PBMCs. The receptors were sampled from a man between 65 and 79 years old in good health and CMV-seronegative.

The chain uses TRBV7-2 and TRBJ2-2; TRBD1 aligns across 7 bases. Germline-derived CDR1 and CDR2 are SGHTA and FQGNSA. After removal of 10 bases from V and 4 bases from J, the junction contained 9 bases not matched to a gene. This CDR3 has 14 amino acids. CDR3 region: CATSRQGATGELFF. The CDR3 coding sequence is TGTGCCACCTCTCGACAGGGAGCCACCGGGGAGCTGTTTTTT.

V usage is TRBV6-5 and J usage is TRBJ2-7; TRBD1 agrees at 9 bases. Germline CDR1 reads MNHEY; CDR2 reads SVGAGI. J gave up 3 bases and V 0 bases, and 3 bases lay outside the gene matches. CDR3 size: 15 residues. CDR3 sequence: CASSYSWTGDYEQYF. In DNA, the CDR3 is TGTGCCAGCAGTTACTCATGGACAGGGGACTACGAGCAGTACTTC.

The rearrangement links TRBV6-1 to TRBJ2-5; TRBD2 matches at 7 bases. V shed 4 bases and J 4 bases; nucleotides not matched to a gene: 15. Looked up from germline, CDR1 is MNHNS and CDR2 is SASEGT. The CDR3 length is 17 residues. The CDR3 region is CASSGTVQIAGGETQYF. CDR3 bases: TGTGCCAGCAGTGGAACGGTCCAGATAGCGGGTGGAGAGACCCAGTACTTC.

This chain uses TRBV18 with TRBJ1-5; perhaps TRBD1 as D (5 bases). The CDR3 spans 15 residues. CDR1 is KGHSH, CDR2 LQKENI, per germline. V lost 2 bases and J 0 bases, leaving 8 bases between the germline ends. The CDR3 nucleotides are TGTGCCAGCTCACCAGCTGACAGTAGCAATCAGCCCCAGCATTTT. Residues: CASSPADSSNQPQHF.

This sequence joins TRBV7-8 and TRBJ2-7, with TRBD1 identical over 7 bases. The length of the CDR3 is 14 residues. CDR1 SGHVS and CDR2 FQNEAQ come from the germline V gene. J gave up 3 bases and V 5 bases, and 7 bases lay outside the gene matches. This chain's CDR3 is CASSPWAGGYEQYF. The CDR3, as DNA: TGTGCCAGCAGCCCCTGGGCAGGGGGCTACGAGCAGTACTTC.